Following are 4 T cell receptor beta chains from one sample sequenced in a study of graft-versus-host responses after intestinal transplantation. Assay: immunoSEQ multiplex PCR; the TCRdb copy retains only in-frame clones and omits some. The sample gives 40,000 or so clones, more than 90% of which show up once; 0.75% to 0.95% is in the top ten. Sequenced here: PBMCs, sampled 16 days after intestinal transplant. These TCRs come from a human patient who received an intestinal transplant, so some T cells may come from the graft donor.

The genes are TRBV18 and TRBJ2-7, with D possibly being TRBD1 or TRBD2 (5 bases each). Germline V lookup: CDR1 KGHSH, CDR2 LQKENI. The CDR3 is 15 amino acids. V lost 2 bases to trimming and J lost 5 bases, with 16 bases between them. CDR3 nucleotide sequence: TGTGCCAGCTCACCAAGGGACCGGTCACAAGACGAGCAGTACTTC. This encodes CASSPRDRSQDEQYF.

The chain employs TRBV7-9 and TRBJ2-7; 7 bases line up with TRBD2. The CDR3 sequence is 15 residues long. Germline V gives CDR1 SEHNR, CDR2 FQNEAQ (reference sequence). With V trimmed by 3 bases and J by 0 bases, 5 bases remained unmatched. The CDR3 is CASSLSGGSSYEQYF. The CDR3 DNA is TGTGCCAGCAGCTTGTCGGGAGGCAGCTCCTACGAGCAGTACTTC.

The J gene is TRBJ2-7, the V gene TRBV27; 8 bases match TRBD1. V dropped 10 bases and J dropped 5; count of bases not matched to a gene: 4. Germline values: CDR1 MNHEY, CDR2 SMNVEV (reference sequence). CDR3 size: 11 residues. In DNA, the CDR3 is TGTGCCACCGGACAGGGAAACGAGCAGTACTTC. Residues: CATGQGNEQYF.

The chain couples TRBV6-6 to TRBJ1-3, with unresolved D. Trimming left V 6 bases short and J 1 base short, with 13 bases between. Looked up from germline, CDR1 is MNHNY and CDR2 is SVGAGI (reference sequence). The CDR3 totals 15 residues. This chain's CDR3 is CASRPLRSSGNTIYF. As DNA, the CDR3 is TGTGCCAGCAGACCCCTTAGGAGTTCTGGAAACACCATATATTTT.